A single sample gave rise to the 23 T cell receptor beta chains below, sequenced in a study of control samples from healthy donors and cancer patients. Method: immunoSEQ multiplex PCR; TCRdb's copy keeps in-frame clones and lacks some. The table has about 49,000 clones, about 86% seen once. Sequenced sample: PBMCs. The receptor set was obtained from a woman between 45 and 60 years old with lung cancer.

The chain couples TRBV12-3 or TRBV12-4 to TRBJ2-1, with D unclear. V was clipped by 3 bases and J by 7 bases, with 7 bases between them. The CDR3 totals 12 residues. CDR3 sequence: CASSFSRNEQFF. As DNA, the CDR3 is TGTGCCAGCAGTTTCTCCCGGAATGAGCAGTTCTTC.

CDR3 nucleotide sequence: TGTGCCAGCAGCTTATGGGGGGGTCCTGCTTTCTTT. Protein sequence: CASSLWGGPAFF. This chain connects TRBV7-2 to TRBJ1-1; TRBD1 is a possible D gene (5 bases). This CDR3 has 12 residues. V was shortened by 2 bases and J by 11 bases, with 12 bases between the two germline ends. CDR1 SGHTA and CDR2 FQGNSA come from the germline V gene.

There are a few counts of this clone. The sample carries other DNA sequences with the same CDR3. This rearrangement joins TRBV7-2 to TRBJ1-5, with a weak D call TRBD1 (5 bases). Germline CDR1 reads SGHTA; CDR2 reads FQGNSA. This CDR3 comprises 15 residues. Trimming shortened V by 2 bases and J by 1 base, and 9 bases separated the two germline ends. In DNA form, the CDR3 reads TGTGCCAGCAGCTTATCAGGGCTCAGCAATCAGCCCCAGCATTTT. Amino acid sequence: CASSLSGLSNQPQHF.

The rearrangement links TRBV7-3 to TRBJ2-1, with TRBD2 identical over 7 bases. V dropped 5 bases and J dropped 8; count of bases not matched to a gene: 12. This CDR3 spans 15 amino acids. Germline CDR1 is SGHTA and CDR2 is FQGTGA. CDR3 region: CASSRGEFSSDEQFF. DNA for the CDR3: TGTGCCAGCAGCCGGGGGGAGTTCAGTTCGGATGAGCAGTTCTTC. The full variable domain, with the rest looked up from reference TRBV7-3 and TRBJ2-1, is GAGVSQTPSNKVTEKGKYVELRCDPISGHTALYWYRQSLGQGPEFLIYFQGTGAADDSGLPNDRFFAVRPEGSVSTLKIQRTERGDSAVYLCASSRGEFSSDEQFFGPGTRLTVL.

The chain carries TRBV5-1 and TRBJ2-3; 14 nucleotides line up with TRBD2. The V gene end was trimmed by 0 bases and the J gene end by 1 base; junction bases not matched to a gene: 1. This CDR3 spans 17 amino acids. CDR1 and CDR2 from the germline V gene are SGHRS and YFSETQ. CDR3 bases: TGCGCCAGCAGCTTGGAGACTAGCGGGGGGGGCACAGATACGCAGTATTTT. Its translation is CASSLETSGGGTDTQYF.

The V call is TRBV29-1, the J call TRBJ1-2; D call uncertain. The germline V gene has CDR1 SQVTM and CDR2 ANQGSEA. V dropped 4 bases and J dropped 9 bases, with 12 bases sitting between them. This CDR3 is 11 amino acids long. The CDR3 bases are TGCAGCGTTGCGGAGGGAGACCGCTACACCTTC. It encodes CSVAEGDRYTF.

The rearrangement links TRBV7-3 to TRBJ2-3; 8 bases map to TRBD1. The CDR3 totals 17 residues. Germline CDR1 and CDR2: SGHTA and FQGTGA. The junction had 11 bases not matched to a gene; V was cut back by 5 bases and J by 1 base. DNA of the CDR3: TGTGCCAGCAGCCCCTCCTTACAGGGGGGCGGCACAGATACGCAGTATTTT. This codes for CASSPSLQGGGTDTQYF.

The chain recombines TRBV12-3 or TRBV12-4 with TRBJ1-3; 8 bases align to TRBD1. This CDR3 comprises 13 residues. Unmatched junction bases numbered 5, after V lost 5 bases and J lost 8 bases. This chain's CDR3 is CASSPGQGYTIYF. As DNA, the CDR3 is TGTGCCAGCAGTCCAGGACAGGGTTACACCATATATTTT.

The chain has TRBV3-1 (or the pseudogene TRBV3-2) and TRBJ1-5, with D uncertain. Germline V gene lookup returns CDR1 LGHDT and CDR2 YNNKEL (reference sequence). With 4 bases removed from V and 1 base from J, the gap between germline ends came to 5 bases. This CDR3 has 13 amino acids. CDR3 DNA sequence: TGTGCCAGCAGCCGAGAGAGCAATCAGCCCCAGCATTTT. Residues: CASSRESNQPQHF.

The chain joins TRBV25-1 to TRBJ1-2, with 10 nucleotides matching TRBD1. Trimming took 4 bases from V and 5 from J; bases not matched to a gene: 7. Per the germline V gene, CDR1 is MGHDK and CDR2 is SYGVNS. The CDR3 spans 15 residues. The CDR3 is CASSGDRGKGYGYTF. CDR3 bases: TGTGCCAGCAGTGGGGACAGGGGAAAAGGTTATGGCTACACCTTC.

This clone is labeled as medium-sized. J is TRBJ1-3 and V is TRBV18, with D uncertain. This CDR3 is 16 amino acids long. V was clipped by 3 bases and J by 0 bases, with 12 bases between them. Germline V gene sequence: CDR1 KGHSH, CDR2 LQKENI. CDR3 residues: CASSPTGFVSGNTIYF. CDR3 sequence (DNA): TGTGCCAGCTCACCCACGGGGTTCGTCTCTGGAAACACCATATATTTT. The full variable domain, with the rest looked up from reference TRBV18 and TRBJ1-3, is NAGVMQNPRHLVRRRGQEARLRCSPMKGHSHVYWYRQLPEEGLKFMVYLQKENIIDESGMPKERFSAEFPKEGPSILRIQQVVRGDSAAYFCASSPTGFVSGNTIYFGEGSWLTVV.

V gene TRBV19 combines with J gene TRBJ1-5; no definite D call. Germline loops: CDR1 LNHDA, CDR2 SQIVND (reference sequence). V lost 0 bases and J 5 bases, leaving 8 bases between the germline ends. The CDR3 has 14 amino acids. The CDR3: CASSIDHRDQPQHF. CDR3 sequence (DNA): TGTGCCAGTAGTATAGATCACCGGGATCAGCCCCAGCATTTT.

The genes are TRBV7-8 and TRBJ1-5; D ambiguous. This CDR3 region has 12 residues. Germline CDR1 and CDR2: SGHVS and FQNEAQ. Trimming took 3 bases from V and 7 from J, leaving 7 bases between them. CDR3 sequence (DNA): TGTGCCAGCAGCTTTGTAGAACAGCCCCAGCATTTT. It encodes CASSFVEQPQHF.

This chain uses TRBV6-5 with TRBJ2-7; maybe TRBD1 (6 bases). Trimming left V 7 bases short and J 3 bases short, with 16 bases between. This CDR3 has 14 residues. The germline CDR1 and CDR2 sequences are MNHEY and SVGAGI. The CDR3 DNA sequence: TGTGCCAGCAAGTGGTTTGGACAGATCTACGAGCAGTACTTC. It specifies CASKWFGQIYEQYF.

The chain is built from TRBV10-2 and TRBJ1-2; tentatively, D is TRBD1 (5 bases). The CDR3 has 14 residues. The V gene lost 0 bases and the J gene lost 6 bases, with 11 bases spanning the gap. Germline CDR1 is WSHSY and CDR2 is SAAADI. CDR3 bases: TGCGCCAGCAGTGAGTCGACAGACATAGATGGCTACACCTTC. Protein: CASSESTDIDGYTF.

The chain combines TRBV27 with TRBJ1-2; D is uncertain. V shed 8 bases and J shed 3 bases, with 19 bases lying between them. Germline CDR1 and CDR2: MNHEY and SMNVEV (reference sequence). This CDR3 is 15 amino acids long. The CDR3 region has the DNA TGTGCCAGCTTCGGCCCGAGGTCGGGATACTATGGCTACACCTTC. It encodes CASFGPRSGYYGYTF.

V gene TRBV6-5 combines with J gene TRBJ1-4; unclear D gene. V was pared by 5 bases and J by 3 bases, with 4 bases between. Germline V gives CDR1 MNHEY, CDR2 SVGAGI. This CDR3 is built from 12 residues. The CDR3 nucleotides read TGTGCCAGCAGTCGTCCTAATGAAAAACTGTTTTTT. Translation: CASSRPNEKLFF.

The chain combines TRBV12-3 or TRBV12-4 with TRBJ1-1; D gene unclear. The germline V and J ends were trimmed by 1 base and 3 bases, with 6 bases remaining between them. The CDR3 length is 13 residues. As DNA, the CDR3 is TGTGCCAGCAGTTTAGACGCTTACACTGAAGCTTTCTTT. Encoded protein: CASSLDAYTEAFF.

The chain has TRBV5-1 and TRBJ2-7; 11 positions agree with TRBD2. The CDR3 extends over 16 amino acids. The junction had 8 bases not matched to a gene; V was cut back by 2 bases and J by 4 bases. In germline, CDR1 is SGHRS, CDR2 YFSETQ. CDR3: CASSFVTSGGLYEQYF. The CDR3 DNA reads TGCGCCAGCAGCTTCGTTACTAGCGGGGGACTGTACGAGCAGTACTTC.

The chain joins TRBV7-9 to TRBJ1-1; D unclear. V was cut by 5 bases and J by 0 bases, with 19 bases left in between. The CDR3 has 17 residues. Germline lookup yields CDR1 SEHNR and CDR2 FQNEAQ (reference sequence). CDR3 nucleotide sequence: TGTGCCAGCAGCCAGACGACCGGTGGCCCTATGAACACTGAAGCTTTCTTT. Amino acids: CASSQTTGGPMNTEAFF.

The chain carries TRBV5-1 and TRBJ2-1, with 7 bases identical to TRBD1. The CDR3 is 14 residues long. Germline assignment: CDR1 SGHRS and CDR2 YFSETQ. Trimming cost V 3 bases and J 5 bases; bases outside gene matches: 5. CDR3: CASSSGQPDNEQFF. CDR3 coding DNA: TGCGCCAGCAGCTCGGGACAGCCGGACAATGAGCAGTTCTTC.

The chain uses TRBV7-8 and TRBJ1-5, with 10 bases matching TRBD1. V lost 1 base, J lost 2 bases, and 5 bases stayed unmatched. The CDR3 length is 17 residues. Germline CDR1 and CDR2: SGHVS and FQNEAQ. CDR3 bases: TGTGCCAGCAGCTTAGGGGACAGGGGCTGGGGCAATCAGCCCCAGCATTTT. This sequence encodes CASSLGDRGWGNQPQHF. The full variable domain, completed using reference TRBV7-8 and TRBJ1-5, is GAGVSQSPRYKVAKRGQDVALRCDPISGHVSLFWYQQALGQGPEFLTYFQNEAQLDKSGLPSDRFFAERPEGSVSTLKIQRTQQEDSAVYLCASSLGDRGWGNQPQHFGDGTRLSIL.

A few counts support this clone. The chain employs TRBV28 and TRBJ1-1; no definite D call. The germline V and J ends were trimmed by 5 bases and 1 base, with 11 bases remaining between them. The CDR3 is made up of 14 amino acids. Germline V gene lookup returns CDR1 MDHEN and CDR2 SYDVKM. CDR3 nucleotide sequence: TGTGCCAGCAGTAAAGGGAGACAGAACACTGAAGCTTTCTTT. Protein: CASSKGRQNTEAFF.